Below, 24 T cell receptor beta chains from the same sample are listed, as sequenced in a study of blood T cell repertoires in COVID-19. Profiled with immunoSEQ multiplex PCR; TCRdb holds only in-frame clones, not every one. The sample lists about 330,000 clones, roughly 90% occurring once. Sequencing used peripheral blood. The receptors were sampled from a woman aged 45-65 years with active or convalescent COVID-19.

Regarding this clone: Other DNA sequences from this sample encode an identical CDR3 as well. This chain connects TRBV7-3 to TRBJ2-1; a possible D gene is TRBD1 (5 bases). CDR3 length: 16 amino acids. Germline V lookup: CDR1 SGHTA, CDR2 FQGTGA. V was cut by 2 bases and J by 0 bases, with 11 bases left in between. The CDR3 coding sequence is TGTGCCAGCAGCTTATTAGGGGCGAGCTCCTACAATGAGCAGTTCTTC. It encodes CASSLLGASSYNEQFF.

DNA for the CDR3: TGTGCCAGCAGTTACTCCAGGACAGGGATATTCAATGAGCAGTTCTTC. The encoded protein is CASSYSRTGIFNEQFF. The chain uses TRBV6-2 or TRBV6-3 and TRBJ2-1; 8 nucleotides line up with TRBD1. The ends lost 0 bases at V and 6 bases at J; junction bases unmatched: 7. Germline values: CDR1 MNHEY, CDR2 SVGEGT. The CDR3 length is 16 residues.

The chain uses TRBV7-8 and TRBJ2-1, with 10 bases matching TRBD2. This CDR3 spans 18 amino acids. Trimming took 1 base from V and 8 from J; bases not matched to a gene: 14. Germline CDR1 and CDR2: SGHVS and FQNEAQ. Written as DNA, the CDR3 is TGTGCCAGCAGCTTAGTCGTCTCCCTAGCGGGAGTTAGACATGAGCAGTTCTTC. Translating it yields CASSLVVSLAGVRHEQFF.

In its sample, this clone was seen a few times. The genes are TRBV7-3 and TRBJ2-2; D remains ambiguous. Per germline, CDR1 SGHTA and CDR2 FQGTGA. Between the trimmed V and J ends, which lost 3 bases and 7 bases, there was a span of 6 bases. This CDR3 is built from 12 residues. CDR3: CASSFTGGELFF. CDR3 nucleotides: TGTGCCAGCAGCTTTACGGGCGGGGAGCTGTTTTTT.

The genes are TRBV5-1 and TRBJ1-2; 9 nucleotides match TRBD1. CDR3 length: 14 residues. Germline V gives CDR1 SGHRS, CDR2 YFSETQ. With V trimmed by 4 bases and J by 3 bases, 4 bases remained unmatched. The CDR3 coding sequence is TGCGCCAGCAGCATAACAGGGGGCGACTATGGCTACACCTTC. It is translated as CASSITGGDYGYTF.

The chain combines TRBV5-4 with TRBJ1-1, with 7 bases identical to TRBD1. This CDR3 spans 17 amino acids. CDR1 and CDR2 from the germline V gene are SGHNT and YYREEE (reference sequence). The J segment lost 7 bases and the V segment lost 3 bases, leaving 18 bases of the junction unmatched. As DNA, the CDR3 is TGTGCCAGCAGCTCGTTACTTTCACAGGGGACAACGCTTGAAGCTTTCTTT. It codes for CASSSLLSQGTTLEAFF. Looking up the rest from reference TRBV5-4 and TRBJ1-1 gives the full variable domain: ETGVTQSPTHLIKTRGQQVTLRCSSQSGHNTVSWYQQALGQGPQFIFQYYREEENGRGNFPPRFSGLQFPNYSSELNVNALELDDSALYLCASSSLLSQGTTLEAFFGQGTRLTVV.

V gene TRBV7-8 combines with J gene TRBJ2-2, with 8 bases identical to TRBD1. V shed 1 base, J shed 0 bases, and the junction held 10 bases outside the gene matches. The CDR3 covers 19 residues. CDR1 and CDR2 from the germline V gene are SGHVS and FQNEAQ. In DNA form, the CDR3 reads TGTGCCAGCAGCTTAGAACTTCCTCCGGGACAGGCGAACACCGGGGAGCTGTTTTTT. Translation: CASSLELPPGQANTGELFF.

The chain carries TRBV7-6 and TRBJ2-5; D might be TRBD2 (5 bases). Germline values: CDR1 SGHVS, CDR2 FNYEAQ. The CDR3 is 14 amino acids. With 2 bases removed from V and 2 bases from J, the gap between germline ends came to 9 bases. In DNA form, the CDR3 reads TGTGCCAGCAGCTTACGTAGCGCGCAAGAGACCCAGTACTTC. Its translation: CASSLRSAQETQYF.

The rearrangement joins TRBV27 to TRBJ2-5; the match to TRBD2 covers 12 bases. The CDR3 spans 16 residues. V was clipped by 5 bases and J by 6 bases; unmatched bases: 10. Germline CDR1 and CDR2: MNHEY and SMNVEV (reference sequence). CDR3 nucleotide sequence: TGTGCCAGCAGTCTTCAGACTAGCGGGAGATTTAAGACCCAGTACTTC. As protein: CASSLQTSGRFKTQYF.

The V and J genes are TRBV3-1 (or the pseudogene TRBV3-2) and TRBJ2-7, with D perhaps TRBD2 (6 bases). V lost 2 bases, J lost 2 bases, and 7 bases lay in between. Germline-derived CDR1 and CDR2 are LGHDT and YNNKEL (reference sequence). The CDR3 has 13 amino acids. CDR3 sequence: CASSQRGTYEQYF. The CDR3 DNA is TGTGCCAGCAGCCAACGCGGGACCTACGAGCAGTACTTC.

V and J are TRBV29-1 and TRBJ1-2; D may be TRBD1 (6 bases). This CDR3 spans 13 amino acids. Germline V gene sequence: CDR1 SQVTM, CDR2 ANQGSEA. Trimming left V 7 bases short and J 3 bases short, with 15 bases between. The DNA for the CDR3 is TGCAGCGGCCACTCCAGGGGAGACTATGGCTACACCTTC. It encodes CSGHSRGDYGYTF.

CDR3 DNA: TGCAGCGTTGGTAGGACAGGGGTCCTCCATCCCTCATCCGGGGAGCTGTTTTTT. This gives the protein CSVGRTGVLHPSSGELFF. V and J are TRBV29-1 and TRBJ2-2; 9 nucleotides agree with TRBD1. V shed 4 bases, J shed 6 bases, and the junction held 18 bases outside the gene matches. The germline CDR1 and CDR2 sequences are SQVTM and ANQGSEA. CDR3 length: 18 residues.

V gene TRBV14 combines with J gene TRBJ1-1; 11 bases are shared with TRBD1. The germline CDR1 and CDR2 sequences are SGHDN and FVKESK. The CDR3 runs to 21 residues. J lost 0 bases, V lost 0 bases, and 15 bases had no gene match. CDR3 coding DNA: TGTGCCAGCAGCCAAGAAAGGCTGGACGGACAGGGGGCGCGAATGAACACTGAAGCTTTCTTT. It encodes CASSQERLDGQGARMNTEAFF.

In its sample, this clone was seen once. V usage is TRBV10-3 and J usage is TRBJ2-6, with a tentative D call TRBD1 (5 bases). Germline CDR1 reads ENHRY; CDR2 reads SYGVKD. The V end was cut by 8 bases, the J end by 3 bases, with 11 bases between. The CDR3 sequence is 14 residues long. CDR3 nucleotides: TGTGCCATCGCCAGGGTGGTTGGGGCCAACGTCCTGACTTTC. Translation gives CAIARVVGANVLTF.

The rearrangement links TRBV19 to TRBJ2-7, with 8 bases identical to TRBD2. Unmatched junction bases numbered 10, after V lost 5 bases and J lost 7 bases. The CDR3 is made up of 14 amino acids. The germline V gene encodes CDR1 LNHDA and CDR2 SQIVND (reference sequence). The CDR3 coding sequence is TGTGCCAGTAGTGGAGGCGGGGGGCCGTGGGAGCAGTACTTC. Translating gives CASSGGGGPWEQYF. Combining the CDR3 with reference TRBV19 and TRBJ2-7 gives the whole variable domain DGGITQSPKYLFRKEGQNVTLSCEQNLNHDAMYWYRQDPGQGLRLIYYSQIVNDFQKGDIAEGYSVSREKKESFPLTVTSAQKNPTAFYLCASSGGGGPWEQYFGPGTRLTVT.

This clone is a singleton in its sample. The DNA of the CDR3 is TGCAGCGTTGATTCTCAGGGTCTAACGGGGGGTGGCTACACCTTC. Encoded protein: CSVDSQGLTGGGYTF. The genes are TRBV29-1 and TRBJ1-2; possible D gene TRBD1, 5 bases. CDR3 length: 15 residues. The germline V and J ends were trimmed by 3 bases and 7 bases, with 21 bases remaining between them. Germline V gene sequence: CDR1 SQVTM, CDR2 ANQGSEA.

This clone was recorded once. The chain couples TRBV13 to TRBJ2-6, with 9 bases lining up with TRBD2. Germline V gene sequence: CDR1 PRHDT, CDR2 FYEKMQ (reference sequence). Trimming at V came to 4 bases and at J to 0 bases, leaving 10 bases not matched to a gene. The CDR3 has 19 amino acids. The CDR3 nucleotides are TGTGCCAGCAGCTCTAGTCGAAGCGGGGGGCCCTCTGGGGCCAACGTCCTGACTTTC. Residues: CASSSSRSGGPSGANVLTF.

In nucleotides, the CDR3 is TGCAGCGTCGCCGGGACAGGGGGAGGAAACTCTGGAAACACCATATATTTT. Translated: CSVAGTGGGNSGNTIYF. V usage is TRBV29-1 and J usage is TRBJ1-3; TRBD1 matches 11 bases. CDR3 length: 17 amino acids. Germline CDR1 SQVTM, CDR2 ANQGSEA. With V trimmed by 6 bases and J by 0 bases, 10 bases remained unmatched. The variable domain in full, with the rest retrieved from reference TRBV29-1 and TRBJ1-3, is SAVISQKPSRDICQRGTSLTIQCQVDSQVTMMFWYRQQPGQSLTLIATANQGSEATYESGFVIDKFPISRPNLTFSTLTVSNMSPEDSSIYLCSVAGTGGGNSGNTIYFGEGSWLTVV.

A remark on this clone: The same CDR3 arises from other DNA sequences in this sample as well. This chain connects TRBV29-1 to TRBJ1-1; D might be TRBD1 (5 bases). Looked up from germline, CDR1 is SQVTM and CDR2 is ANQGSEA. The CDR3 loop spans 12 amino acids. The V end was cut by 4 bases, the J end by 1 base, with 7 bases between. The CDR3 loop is CSVVRGNTEAFF. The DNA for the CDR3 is TGCAGCGTTGTAAGGGGGAACACTGAAGCTTTCTTT.

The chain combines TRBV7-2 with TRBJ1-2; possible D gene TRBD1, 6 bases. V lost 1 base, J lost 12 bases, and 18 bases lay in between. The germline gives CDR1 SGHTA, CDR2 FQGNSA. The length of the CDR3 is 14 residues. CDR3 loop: CASSLDGTTEVNTF. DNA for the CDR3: TGTGCCAGCAGCTTAGACGGGACAACAGAAGTTAACACCTTC.

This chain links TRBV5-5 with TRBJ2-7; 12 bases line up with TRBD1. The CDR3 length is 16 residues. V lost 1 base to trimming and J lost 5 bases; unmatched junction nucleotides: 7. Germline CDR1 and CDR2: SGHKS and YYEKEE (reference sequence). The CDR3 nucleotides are TGTGCCAGCAGCTTGATGCCGGGACAGGGGGCGAACGAGCAGTACTTC. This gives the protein CASSLMPGQGANEQYF.

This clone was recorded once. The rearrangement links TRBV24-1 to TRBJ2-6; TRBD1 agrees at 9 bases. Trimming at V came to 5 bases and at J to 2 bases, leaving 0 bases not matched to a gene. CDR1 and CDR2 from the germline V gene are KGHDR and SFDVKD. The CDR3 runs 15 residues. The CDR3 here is CATSGQGAGANVLTF. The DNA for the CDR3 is TGTGCCACCAGTGGACAGGGGGCTGGGGCCAACGTCCTGACTTTC.

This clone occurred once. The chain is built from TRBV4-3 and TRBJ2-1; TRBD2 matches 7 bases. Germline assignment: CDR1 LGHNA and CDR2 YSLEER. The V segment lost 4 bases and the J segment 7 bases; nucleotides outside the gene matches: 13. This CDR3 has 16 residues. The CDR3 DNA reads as TGCGCCAGCAGCCTCCGTCTTACAGCTAGCGGAAATGAGCAGTTCTTC. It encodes CASSLRLTASGNEQFF.

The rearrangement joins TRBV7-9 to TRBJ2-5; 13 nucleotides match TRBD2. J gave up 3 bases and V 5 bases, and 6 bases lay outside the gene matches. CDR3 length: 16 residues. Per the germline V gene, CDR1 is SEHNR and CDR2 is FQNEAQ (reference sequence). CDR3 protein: CASSPGLAGVEETQYF. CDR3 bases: TGTGCCAGCAGCCCTGGACTAGCGGGGGTTGAAGAGACCCAGTACTTC. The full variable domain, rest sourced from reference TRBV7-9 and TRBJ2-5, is DTGVSQNPRHKITKRGQNVTFRCDPISEHNRLYWYRQTLGQGPEFLTYFQNEAQLEKSRLLSDRFSAERPKGSFSTLEIQRTEQGDSAMYLCASSPGLAGVEETQYFGPGTRLLVL.